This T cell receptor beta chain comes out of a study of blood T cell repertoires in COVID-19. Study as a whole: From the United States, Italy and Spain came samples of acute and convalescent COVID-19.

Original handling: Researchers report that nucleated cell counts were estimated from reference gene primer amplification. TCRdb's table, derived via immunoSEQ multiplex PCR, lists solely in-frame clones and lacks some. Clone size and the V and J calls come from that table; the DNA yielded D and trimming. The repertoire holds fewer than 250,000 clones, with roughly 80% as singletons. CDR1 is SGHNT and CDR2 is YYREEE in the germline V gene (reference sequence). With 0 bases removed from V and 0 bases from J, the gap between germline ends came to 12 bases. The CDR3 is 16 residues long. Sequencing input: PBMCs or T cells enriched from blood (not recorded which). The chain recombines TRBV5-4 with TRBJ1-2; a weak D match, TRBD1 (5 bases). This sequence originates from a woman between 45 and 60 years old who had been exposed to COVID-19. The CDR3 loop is CASSLARAPANYGYTF. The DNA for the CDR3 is TGTGCCAGCAGCTTGGCCAGGGCGCCAGCTAACTATGGCTACACCTTC.